One sample yielded the 11 T cell receptor beta chains listed below, sequenced in a study of Tregs in tolerant kidney transplant recipients (dated by TCRdb to the late 2010s). The time point label here, explained by the study, means: blood sample drawn before combined kidney and bone marrow transplant. To prepare the library, the immunoSEQ multiplex PCR assay was applied. This is the immuneACCESS table as TCRdb keeps it, with only in-frame sequences that have V and J called. A part of the clones is gone; compared with another copy, unresolved V genes explain less than half, and the rest is unexplained. This sample's table has entries for approximately 52,000 clones. The ten largest account for roughly 0.8% of the sample. Sequencing used CD4+ T cells from blood, obtained before the transplant. Receptor source: a human donor who received a combined kidney and bone marrow transplant.

Points on this clone: The read halts 3 residues ahead of the CDR3 end, with the missing end drawn from the germline J gene. The chain links TRBV2 to TRBJ1-2, with D possibly matching TRBD1 (5 bases). Trimming took 7 bases from V and 7 from J, leaving 16 bases between them. Germline assignment: CDR1 SNHLY and CDR2 FYNNEI. CDR3 length equals 13 residues. The CDR3: CASTEGQGGGYTF. The sequenced part of the CDR3 DNA is TGTGCCAGCACCGAAGGGCAGGGAGGTGGC. Full variable domain (remainder filled in from reference TRBV2 and TRBJ1-2): EPEVTQTPSHQVTQMGQEVILRCVPISNHLYFYWYRQILGQKVEFLVSFYNNEISEKSEIFDDQFSVERPDGSNFTLKIRSTKLEDSAMYFCASTEGQGGGYTFGSGTRLTVV.

Concerning this clone: The CDR3 extends 3 residues past the end of the read, so its final part is completed from the germline J gene. This chain connects TRBV19 to TRBJ1-1; TRBD1 might be the D (5 bases). Germline CDR1 is LNHDA and CDR2 is SQIVND (reference sequence). V lost 3 bases to trimming and J lost 5 bases, with 13 bases between them. The CDR3 length is 14 residues. The CDR3 here is CASSIRTLGTEAFF. CDR3 DNA (partial): TGTGCCAGTAGTATTAGGACATTAGGTACTGAA.

Details on this clone: From the germline J gene comes the end of the CDR3, since the read stops 3 residues before it. The J gene is TRBJ2-2, the V gene TRBV2; 7 nucleotides agree with TRBD2. The CDR3 extends over 15 amino acids. Germline V gene data show CDR1 as SNHLY and CDR2 as FYNNEI. The trim removed 8 bases at V and 6 bases at J, leaving 12 bases unmatched. CDR3: CASCLAGEVAGELFF. CDR3 bases read: TGTGCCAGCTGCCTTGCGGGAGAGGTGGCCGGGGAG. Together with reference TRBV2 and TRBJ2-2, the CDR3 gives the full variable domain: EPEVTQTPSHQVTQMGQEVILRCVPISNHLYFYWYRQILGQKVEFLVSFYNNEISEKSEIFDDQFSVERPDGSNFTLKIRSTKLEDSAMYFCASCLAGEVAGELFFGEGSRLTVL.

For this clone: The read terminates 3 residues ahead of where the CDR3 ends, so the germline J gene completes it. The chain joins TRBV7-6 to TRBJ2-5; 7 positions match TRBD2. Germline V lookup: CDR1 SGHVS, CDR2 FNYEAQ. The CDR3 length is 13 residues. V was pared by 4 bases and J by 5 bases, with 4 bases of the junction left unmatched. CDR3 region: CASSWSGKETQYF. The covered CDR3 bases are TGTGCCAGCAGCTGGAGCGGGAAGGAGACC.

As to this clone: The read stops 3 residues short of the end of the CDR3; the missing end is completed from the germline J gene. The V and J genes are TRBV15 and TRBJ2-7; TRBD1 is a possible D gene (7 bases). V was shortened by 5 bases and J by 3 bases, with 14 bases between the two germline ends. CDR3 length equals 14 residues. Germline V gene data show CDR1 as LNHNV and CDR2 as YYDKDF (reference sequence). Here the CDR3 reads CATSPGGSGYEQYF. The sequenced part of the CDR3 DNA is TGTGCCACCAGCCCAGGGGGTAGCGGCTACGAG.

As for this clone: Sequencing ends 3 residues short of the CDR3 end; the germline J gene provides the rest. The chain recombines TRBV6-4 with TRBJ2-1, with 12 bases fitting TRBD2. CDR1 is MRHNA, CDR2 SNTAGT, per germline. This CDR3 region has 15 residues. With V trimmed by 0 bases and J by 6 bases, 0 bases remained unmatched. Partial CDR3 DNA: TGTGCCAGCAGTGACTCGACTAGCGGGAGCAATGAG. Translated, it gives CASSDSTSGSNE. The entire CDR3 protein reads CASSDSTSGSNEQFF.

A remark on this clone: The CDR3 end falls 3 residues outside the read, so it is completed with the germline J gene. This chain links TRBV29-1 with TRBJ1-2; no clear D gene. CDR3 length: 13 residues. The germline V gene has CDR1 SQVTM and CDR2 ANQGSEA. V was pared by 4 bases and J by 0 bases, with 9 bases between. The CDR3 bases that were read are TGCAGCGTTGGTGCGTACTCTAACTATGGC. Residues: CSVGAYSNYG. The whole CDR3 region reads CSVGAYSNYGYTF.

The DNA read from the CDR3 is TGCGCCAGCAGCTCCAGGACAGAATACAATGAG. Its translation: CASSSRTEYNE. The whole CDR3 sequence is CASSSRTEYNEQFF. The rearrangement joins TRBV5-1 to TRBJ2-1; tentative D call: TRBD1 (6 bases). The read gets to within 3 residues of the CDR3 end, and the germline J gene fills in the rest. The CDR3 covers 14 residues. V lost 3 bases and J 4 bases, leaving 11 bases between the germline ends. Germline CDR1 SGHRS, CDR2 YFSETQ.

Turning to this clone: Read sequence stops 3 residues before the CDR3 end, and the germline J gene provides the missing end. The V gene is TRBV4-2, the J gene TRBJ2-5; TRBD2 is a possible D gene (6 bases). Germline V lookup: CDR1 LGHNA, CDR2 YNFKEQ. Trimming removed 6 bases at V and 5 bases at J, with 19 bases between. This CDR3 spans 15 amino acids. The CDR3 sequence: CASSPDPIRGETQYF. The DNA read from the CDR3 is TGTGCCAGCAGTCCTGACCCAATCCGGGGGGAGACC.

To note about this clone: The missing CDR3 end, 3 residues past where the read stops, is filled in from the germline J gene. The J gene is TRBJ1-5, the V gene TRBV19, with D maybe TRBD1 (5 bases). V dropped 2 bases and J dropped 6 bases, with 26 bases sitting between them. In germline, CDR1 is LNHDA, CDR2 SQIVND (reference sequence). This CDR3 contains 19 residues. CDR3 residues: CASSIKASGVGFGGQPQHF. Incomplete CDR3 DNA: TGTGCCAGTAGTATAAAAGCATCGGGGGTTGGATTCGGAGGTCAGCCC. Full variable domain (remainder filled in from reference TRBV19 and TRBJ1-5): DGGITQSPKYLFRKEGQNVTLSCEQNLNHDAMYWYRQDPGQGLRLIYYSQIVNDFQKGDIAEGYSVSREKKESFPLTVTSAQKNPTAFYLCASSIKASGVGFGGQPQHFGDGTRLSIL.

On this clone: The read ends 3 residues early relative to the CDR3; the germline J gene fills the gap. The V gene is TRBV5-6, the J gene TRBJ1-4; TRBD1 matches at 8 bases. Germline assignment: CDR1 SGHDT and CDR2 YYEEEE. This CDR3 contains 14 residues. The CDR3: CASSLAGQGYKLFF. Partial CDR3 DNA: TGTGCCAGCAGCTTGGCCGGACAGGGTTACAAA.